Listed below are T cell receptor beta chains from one sample, sequenced in a study of neurological immune-mediated disorders. A single record per CDR3 protein comes from TCRdb applying MiXCR to the 5' RACE reads. Here the sample spans some 60,000 distinct CDR3 sequences, roughly 9.8% being singletons. Material for sequencing was PBMCs. Receptor source: a man aged 25 to 45 in good health. CDR3s include the opening cysteine and the closing phenylalanine or tryptophan. The D gene is left open where the match is weak. The listing skips clone size in some rows; elsewhere it reads once, few, many or a size class.

v_gene	d_gene	abundance	j_gene	len	CDR3nt	CDR3aa
TRBV11-2	NA	many	TRBJ2-7	13	TGTGCCAGCAGCTTACAGGTTTCCTACGAGCAGTACTTC	CASSLQVSYEQYF
TRBV29-1	TRBD2	many	TRBJ2-2	16	TGCAGCGTTGTGGAGAGCGGGAGGGAGGGCACCGGGGAGCTGTTTTTT	CSVVESGREGTGELFF
TRBV10-3	NA	many	TRBJ2-3	10	TGTGCCACCTCTGGAGATACGCAGTATTTT	CATSGDTQYF
TRBV20-1	NA	many	TRBJ2-1	11	TGCAGTGCGATCCCCTACAATGAGCAGTTCTTC	CSAIPYNEQFF
TRBV5-1	TRBD2	many	TRBJ2-3	16	TGCGCCAGCAGCCCTAGACTAGCGGGAGTTGCAGATACGCAGTATTTT	CASSPRLAGVADTQYF
TRBV5-6	TRBD1	few	TRBJ2-1	15	TGTGCCAGCAGCTTCGGGACAGATTACTACAATGAGCAGTTCTTC	CASSFGTDYYNEQFF
TRBV5-1	NA	many	TRBJ1-1	15	TGCGCCAGCAGCTCTGCTGCGGGAGGGGACACTGAAGCTTTCTTT	CASSSAAGGDTEAFF
TRBV28	NA	many	TRBJ2-6	12	TGTGCCAGCAGTTCCTCCATCAACGTCCTGACTTTC	CASSSSINVLTF
TRBV7-7	TRBD1	many	TRBJ2-1	14	TGTGCCAGCAGTCCCGGGACAGGGGACAATGAGCAGTTCTTC	CASSPGTGDNEQFF
TRBV7-9	NA	many	TRBJ1-1	14	TGTGCCAGCAGACTACAGGGTATGAACACTGAAGCTTTCTTT	CASRLQGMNTEAFF
TRBV4-1	TRBD1	many	TRBJ2-1	16	TGCGCCAGCAGCCAAGGACAGGGACAGGGTAACAATGAGCAGTTCTTC	CASSQGQGQGNNEQFF
TRBV20-1	NA	many	TRBJ1-1	12	TGCAGTGCTAGAGACCCGAACACTGAAGCTTTCTTT	CSARDPNTEAFF
TRBV7-8	TRBD1	many	TRBJ2-2	19	TGTGCCAGCAGCTTGCCTAGGGACAGGGGAGAGTCTTATGGCGGGGAGCTGTTTTTT	CASSLPRDRGESYGGELFF
TRBV20-1	TRBD1	NA	TRBJ2-2	14	TGCAGTGCCTGGACAGGCCAAGACACCGGGGAGCTGTTTTTT	CSAWTGQDTGELFF
TRBV28	TRBD1	NA	TRBJ1-1	16	TGTGCCAGCAGTCGGGACAGGGGTCCCTTGAACACTGACGCTTTCTTT	CASSRDRGPLNTDAFF
TRBV28	TRBD1	many	TRBJ1-6	13	TGTGCCAGCAGTTTGGACAGGGAATCACCCCTCCACTTT	CASSLDRESPLHF
TRBV13	TRBD1	many	TRBJ2-2	15	TGTGCCAGCAGTCTCCCAGACAGGGACACCGGGGAGCTGTTTTTT	CASSLPDRDTGELFF
TRBV27	NA	many	TRBJ2-3	16	TGTGCCAGCAGTTTATGGGGGGGAGGGGGTACAGATACGCAGTATTTT	CASSLWGGGGTDTQYF
TRBV5-1	NA	many	TRBJ2-7	14	TGCGCCAGCAGCTTGGAAGGCAGTTCCTACGAGCAGTACTTC	CASSLEGSSYEQYF
TRBV18	TRBD2	many	TRBJ2-7	14	TGTGCCAGCTCACCACCGGAGCGGGACTACGAGCAGTACTTC	CASSPPERDYEQYF
TRBV10-3	TRBD1	many	TRBJ2-7	14	TGTGCCATCAGTCCCGGGACAGGGGCCTACGAGCAGTACTTC	CAISPGTGAYEQYF
TRBV14	NA	many	TRBJ2-6	16	TGTGCCAGCAGCCAAGCCCTCGGGGCTGGGGCCAACGTCCTGACTTTC	CASSQALGAGANVLTF
TRBV20-1	NA	many	TRBJ2-1	16	TGCAGTGCTAGAGAGGGGGCGGGATTGGGATACAATGAGCAGTTCTTC	CSAREGAGLGYNEQFF
TRBV28	NA	many	TRBJ2-1	16	TGTGCCAGCAGTTTAGTTATGGGCGGGCGGTACAATGAGCAGTTCTTC	CASSLVMGGRYNEQFF
TRBV5-1	TRBD2	NA	TRBJ2-7	17	TGCGCCAGCAGCTTGGCCGGTCTAGCGGGAGATGTCCACGAGCAGTACTTC	CASSLAGLAGDVHEQYF